Shown below are 32 T cell receptor beta chains from a single sample sequenced in a study of shared clonotypes between healthy human individuals. Measured with immunoSEQ multiplex PCR; TCRdb has only the in-frame clones, and not every one. This sample has millions of clones, with approximately 95% found just once. Sequenced sample: naive CD4+ T cells sorted from blood. Subset here: CD45RA+ positively selected. Receptors were obtained from a man between 18 and 29 years old in good health.

This chain uses TRBV19 with TRBJ1-6; unclear D gene. This CDR3 region has 16 residues. With 6 bases removed from V and 10 bases from J, the gap between germline ends came to 22 bases. Germline V gives CDR1 LNHDA, CDR2 SQIVND (reference sequence). CDR3 in DNA: TGTGCCAGTAGCGTTAAACCGATGGGAATTAACTCACCCCTCCACTTT. It encodes CASSVKPMGINSPLHF.

The rearrangement uses TRBV4-1 and TRBJ2-7; 11 nucleotides agree with TRBD2. V was clipped by 4 bases and J by 4 bases; unmatched bases: 9. This CDR3 spans 16 amino acids. Germline loops: CDR1 MGHRA, CDR2 YSYEKL. This chain's CDR3 is CASSLLPLAGGYEQYF. As DNA, the CDR3 is TGCGCCAGCAGCCTCCTCCCCCTAGCGGGAGGTTACGAGCAGTACTTC.

This chain links TRBV5-1 with TRBJ2-5, with 8 bases aligning to TRBD2. Trimming removed 4 bases from V and 4 bases from J; junction bases left unmatched: 6. The CDR3 is 14 residues long. Germline assignment: CDR1 SGHRS and CDR2 YFSETQ. The CDR3 spells CASSREGRAETQYF. Here the CDR3 DNA reads TGCGCCAGCAGCCGGGAGGGACGGGCAGAGACCCAGTACTTC. Combining the CDR3 with reference TRBV5-1 and TRBJ2-5 gives the whole variable domain KAGVTQTPRYLIKTRGQQVTLSCSPISGHRSVSWYQQTPGQGLQFLFEYFSETQRNKGNFPGRFSGRQFSNSRSEMNVSTLELGDSALYLCASSREGRAETQYFGPGTRLLVL.

The V call is TRBV6-5, the J call TRBJ2-7; 13 bases line up with TRBD2. This CDR3 has 14 amino acids. The germline CDR1 and CDR2 sequences are MNHEY and SVGAGI. With V trimmed by 6 bases and J by 5 bases, 4 bases remained unmatched. The CDR3 reads CASRWTSGSHEQYF. CDR3 DNA sequence: TGTGCCAGCAGGTGGACTAGCGGGAGTCACGAGCAGTACTTC.

The chain links TRBV10-2 to TRBJ2-3, with 11 bases identical to TRBD1. The CDR3 is made up of 16 amino acids. Germline V gene data show CDR1 as WSHSY and CDR2 as SAAADI. The ends lost 2 bases at V and 4 bases at J; junction bases unmatched: 5. The CDR3 DNA sequence: TGCGCCAGCAGTGAGCTCCGGACAGGGGGCCCAGATACGCAGTATTTT. Its protein product is CASSELRTGGPDTQYF.

The V gene is TRBV11-3, the J gene TRBJ2-3, with 8 bases fitting TRBD2. CDR1 SGHNT and CDR2 YENEEA come from the germline V gene. V lost 5 bases to trimming and J lost 6 bases; unmatched junction nucleotides: 13. The CDR3 runs 16 residues. The chain's CDR3 is CASSPVPGLVGDTQYF. The CDR3 DNA is TGTGCCAGCAGCCCCGTTCCGGGACTAGTGGGTGATACGCAGTATTTT. Drawing the rest from reference TRBV11-3 and TRBJ2-3, the complete variable domain is EAGVVQSPRYKIIEKKQPVAFWCNPISGHNTLYWYLQNLGQGPELLIRYENEEAVDDSQLPKDRFSAERLKGVDSTLKIQPAELGDSAVYLCASSPVPGLVGDTQYFGPGTRLTVL.

The chain has TRBV5-1 and TRBJ2-1; 7 nucleotides line up with TRBD1. CDR3 length: 15 amino acids. The junction had 6 bases not matched to a gene; V was cut back by 3 bases and J by 3 bases. CDR1 is SGHRS and CDR2 is YFSETQ in the germline V gene. The CDR3 is CASSSGTANYNEQFF. CDR3 DNA: TGCGCCAGCAGCTCGGGGACAGCCAACTACAATGAGCAGTTCTTC.

A word on this clone: The sample holds other DNA sequences that translate to the same CDR3. V usage is TRBV7-9 and J usage is TRBJ1-1; D ambiguous. The germline V and J ends were trimmed by 3 bases and 0 bases, with 5 bases remaining between them. Germline V gene sequence: CDR1 SEHNR, CDR2 FQNEAQ (reference sequence). The length of the CDR3 is 13 residues. CDR3 coding DNA: TGTGCCAGCAGCTTCGAGCTGAACACTGAAGCTTTCTTT. Translation: CASSFELNTEAFF.

The chain uses TRBV27 and TRBJ1-3, with 8 bases aligning to TRBD1. The CDR3 sequence is 18 residues long. The germline V gene encodes CDR1 MNHEY and CDR2 SMNVEV (reference sequence). V lost 3 bases and J lost 3; bases outside the gene matches: 13. CDR3 sequence reads: CASSLSRYSTGDGNTIYF. The CDR3 DNA sequence: TGTGCCAGCAGTTTGTCCCGTTACTCGACAGGGGATGGAAACACCATATATTTT.

This chain uses TRBV5-1 with TRBJ2-5, with a weak D call TRBD1 (6 bases). This CDR3 contains 14 residues. With 4 bases removed from V and 3 bases from J, the gap between germline ends came to 13 bases. Germline V CDR1 and CDR2: SGHRS, YFSETQ. The CDR3 is CASSSTGKKETQYF. CDR3 sequence (DNA): TGCGCCAGCAGCAGCACAGGGAAAAAAGAGACCCAGTACTTC.

CDR3 protein: CASNRGGATSEAFF. Here the CDR3 DNA reads TGTGCCAGCAATAGGGGGGGCGCGACTTCTGAAGCTTTCTTT. This chain joins TRBV27 and TRBJ1-1; TRBD1 might be the D (6 bases). Deletions cut 7 bases from V and 6 bases from J, with 18 bases between. The CDR3 loop spans 14 amino acids. In germline, CDR1 is MNHEY, CDR2 SMNVEV (reference sequence).

The chain links TRBV6-1 to TRBJ2-7; D remains ambiguous. Per the germline V gene, CDR1 is MNHNS and CDR2 is SASEGT. The CDR3 totals 16 residues. V dropped 2 bases and J dropped 3 bases, with 17 bases sitting between them. The CDR3 DNA reads TGTGCCAGCAGTGAATACGTGGTCCCCGTAATCTACGAGCAGTACTTC. Protein sequence: CASSEYVVPVIYEQYF.

The chain has TRBV30 and TRBJ2-3; a weak D match, TRBD2 (7 bases). V was clipped by 5 bases and J by 2 bases, with 17 bases between them. This CDR3 spans 15 amino acids. Germline V gives CDR1 GTSNPN, CDR2 SVGIG (reference sequence). The CDR3 here is CAWSRGAPATDTQYF. CDR3 nucleotide sequence: TGTGCCTGGTCACGGGGGGCGCCTGCCACAGATACGCAGTATTTT.

The chain combines TRBV4-1 with TRBJ2-7; TRBD1 matches 8 bases. CDR3 length: 15 amino acids. After removal of 1 base from V and 3 bases from J, the junction contained 5 bases not matched to a gene. CDR1 and CDR2 from the germline V gene are MGHRA and YSYEKL. In nucleotides, the CDR3 is TGCGCCAGCAGCCAAGGTGAGGACAGGGTCTACGAGCAGTACTTC. It codes for CASSQGEDRVYEQYF.

CDR3 DNA: TGTGCCAGCAGCCCCCAGGGCGGGTCTTTTAAAGGCACAGATACGCAGTATTTT. Translated: CASSPQGGSFKGTDTQYF. The chain uses TRBV13 and TRBJ2-3; D is tentatively TRBD1 or TRBD2 (5 bases each). V lost 5 bases and J 1 base, leaving 22 bases between the germline ends. Germline assignment: CDR1 PRHDT and CDR2 FYEKMQ (reference sequence). This CDR3 region has 18 residues.

Only one count was recorded for this clone. The chain employs TRBV29-1 and TRBJ2-3; the D is unclear. V shed 3 bases and J shed 2 bases, with 9 bases lying between them. This CDR3 has 13 residues. Per germline, CDR1 SQVTM and CDR2 ANQGSEA. This chain's CDR3 is CSVDVGSTDTQYF. The CDR3 DNA sequence: TGCAGCGTTGACGTCGGGTCCACAGATACGCAGTATTTT.

V gene TRBV10-3 combines with J gene TRBJ2-3; the D gene is possibly TRBD2 (6 bases). This CDR3 has 17 residues. Deletions cut 6 bases from V and 2 bases from J, with 21 bases between. Germline lookup yields CDR1 ENHRY and CDR2 SYGVKD. The CDR3 DNA is TGTGCCATCAGGGGGCCTCCCGGGACTGGGGACACAGATACGCAGTATTTT. Protein product: CAIRGPPGTGDTDTQYF.

The V gene is TRBV9, the J gene TRBJ1-1; possibly TRBD1 for D (5 bases). V lost 4 bases to trimming and J lost 2 bases, with 12 bases between them. Germline V gives CDR1 SGDLS, CDR2 YYNGEE. The CDR3 totals 14 residues. This chain's CDR3 is CASSLGHINTEAFF. The CDR3 bases are TGTGCCAGCAGCTTAGGACACATAAACACTGAAGCTTTCTTT.

The chain's CDR3 is CATGTGGASETQYF. As DNA, the CDR3 is TGTGCCACCGGGACAGGGGGCGCGTCAGAGACCCAGTACTTC. The rearrangement uses TRBV6-1 and TRBJ2-5; 12 nucleotides agree with TRBD1. Per the germline V gene, CDR1 is MNHNS and CDR2 is SASEGT. This CDR3 region has 14 residues. Germline trimming cut 10 bases from V and 4 bases from J; bases unmatched to any gene: 7.

The chain combines TRBV7-2 with TRBJ2-3, with D possibly TRBD2 on 6 matching bases. Germline CDR1 and CDR2: SGHTA and FQGNSA. The V end was cut by 1 base, the J end by 6 bases, with 11 bases between. The CDR3 is 14 residues long. The CDR3 protein is CASSLGASVDTQYF. CDR3 DNA sequence: TGTGCCAGCAGCTTAGGGGCTAGCGTCGATACGCAGTATTTT.

This clone was observed a single time. V is TRBV7-8 and J is TRBJ1-3; the D gene is possibly TRBD1 (6 bases). Germline CDR1 is SGHVS and CDR2 is FQNEAQ. The CDR3 contains 16 residues. V shed 5 bases and J shed 1 base, with 15 bases lying between them. The CDR3 region has the DNA TGTGCCAGCAGCACGACAGGAGACTTGTCTGGAAACACCATATATTTT. It is translated as CASSTTGDLSGNTIYF.

The chain couples TRBV28 to TRBJ1-2; 10 bases fit TRBD1. The V segment lost 4 bases and the J segment 3 bases; nucleotides outside the gene matches: 2. The CDR3 runs to 14 residues. CDR1 is MDHEN, CDR2 SYDVKM, per germline. The CDR3 is CASSWGTGDYGYTF. The CDR3 nucleotides read TGTGCCAGCAGTTGGGGGACAGGGGACTATGGCTACACCTTC.

The CDR3: CASSVDPRSPLHF. In DNA, the CDR3 is TGTGCCAGCAGCGTAGATCCGCGTTCACCCCTCCACTTT. The chain combines TRBV9 with TRBJ1-6; D is uncertain. Trimming took off 0 bases at V and 9 bases at J, with 7 bases between the two ends. This CDR3 has 13 amino acids. Germline V gives CDR1 SGDLS, CDR2 YYNGEE.

The rearrangement links TRBV10-3 to TRBJ2-3, with 8 bases aligning to TRBD2. J was trimmed by 3 bases and V by 6 bases; bases with no gene match: 8. This CDR3 region has 15 residues. Germline V gene sequence: CDR1 ENHRY, CDR2 SYGVKD. The CDR3 DNA reads TGTGCCATCAGACTCAGCGGGAGTGCGACAGATACGCAGTATTTT. Translated: CAIRLSGSATDTQYF.

The chain combines TRBV10-3 with TRBJ1-6; no clear D. Germline assignment: CDR1 ENHRY and CDR2 SYGVKD. Trimming left V 6 bases short and J 2 bases short, with 17 bases between. The CDR3 is 17 amino acids. The CDR3: CAISLEKGGTYNSPLHF. CDR3 coding DNA: TGTGCCATCAGCCTAGAGAAGGGTGGGACCTATAATTCACCCCTCCACTTT.

V usage is TRBV6-1 and J usage is TRBJ1-1; tentatively, D is TRBD1 (6 bases). The CDR3 loop spans 14 amino acids. Trimming left V 1 base short and J 3 bases short, with 9 bases between. Germline V gives CDR1 MNHNS, CDR2 SASEGT. CDR3 coding DNA: TGTGCCAGCAGTGAAGTACAGGGCGACACTGAAGCTTTCTTT. It is translated as CASSEVQGDTEAFF.

Remarks on this clone: The same CDR3 arises from other DNA sequences in this sample as well. The rearrangement joins TRBV14 to TRBJ2-3; D not resolved. Trimming left V 2 bases short and J 0 bases short, with 12 bases between. The CDR3 sequence is 16 residues long. CDR1 SGHDN and CDR2 FVKESK come from the germline V gene. CDR3: CASSQLGTLSTDTQYF. CDR3 DNA sequence: TGTGCCAGCAGCCAATTAGGAACCCTTAGCACAGATACGCAGTATTTT.

This chain connects TRBV7-3 to TRBJ2-5; no clear D gene. This CDR3 is 14 amino acids long. Germline V gives CDR1 SGHTA, CDR2 FQGTGA. The V end lost 1 base, the J end lost 5 bases, and 11 bases lay between the germline ends. The CDR3, as DNA: TGTGCCAGCAGCTTAAACCGTTATGGGGAGACCCAGTACTTC. As protein: CASSLNRYGETQYF.

The genes are TRBV4-1 and TRBJ2-3, with D unresolved. From germline, CDR1 is MGHRA and CDR2 YSYEKL. V was clipped by 0 bases and J by 2 bases, with 12 bases between them. The CDR3 length is 16 residues. Here the CDR3 DNA reads TGCGCCAGCAGCCAAGAGGCTACTCCGATCACAGATACGCAGTATTTT. Encoded protein: CASSQEATPITDTQYF.

A remark on this clone: One end of the junction fails to match germline, which may point to a read error. This sequence joins TRBV7-7 and TRBJ2-7; D is possibly TRBD1 or TRBD2 (6 bases each). Germline CDR1 SSHAT, CDR2 FNYEAQ (reference sequence). This CDR3 comprises 16 residues. The CDR3 DNA follows: TGTGCTAGCAGTCCTCCCCGGCAGGGGAGGCATCGAGAGCAGTACTTC. This sequence encodes CASSPPRQGRHREQYF.

This chain uses TRBV30 with TRBJ1-3; D is perhaps TRBD1 (6 bases). This CDR3 is 15 amino acids long. In germline, CDR1 is GTSNPN, CDR2 SVGIG (reference sequence). The V and J ends lost 0 bases and 2 bases respectively, with 11 bases between them. The chain's CDR3 is CAWSVHRAAGNTIYF. CDR3 nucleotide sequence: TGTGCCTGGAGTGTACACAGGGCGGCTGGAAACACCATATATTTT.

The rearrangement links TRBV5-6 to TRBJ2-2; D might be TRBD1 or TRBD2, each matching 6 bases. Germline-derived CDR1 and CDR2 are SGHDT and YYEEEE. CDR3 length: 18 residues. V lost 5 bases, J lost 1 base, and 21 bases lay in between. The CDR3 sequence: CASRSPSIGGMNTGELFF. Written as DNA, the CDR3 is TGTGCCAGCAGATCCCCATCGATAGGGGGGATGAACACCGGGGAGCTGTTTTTT. Drawing the rest from reference TRBV5-6 and TRBJ2-2, the complete variable domain is DAGVTQSPTHLIKTRGQQVTLRCSPKSGHDTVSWYQQALGQGPQFIFQYYEEEERQRGNFPDRFSGHQFPNYSSELNVNALLLGDSALYLCASRSPSIGGMNTGELFFGEGSRLTVL.